This passage covers 29 T cell receptor beta chains from one sample sequenced in a study of shared clonotypes between healthy human individuals. Clones were sequenced by immunoSEQ multiplex PCR, and TCRdb holds only the in-frame ones, with some missing. The table lists 2 million to 2.5 million clones, approximately 96% of them singletons. The sequencing input was naive CD4+ T cells sorted from blood. Subset described: CD45RA+ positively selected. Every receptor here comes from a man between 18 and 29 years old in good health.

J is TRBJ1-2 and V is TRBV7-9, with D uncertain. V gave up 2 bases and J gave up 0 bases, with 13 bases separating them. CDR3 length: 16 amino acids. Germline CDR1 reads SEHNR; CDR2 reads FQNEAQ (reference sequence). CDR3 nucleotide sequence: TGTGCCAGCAGCTTAAGTGGAGCTGTGACTAACTATGGCTACACCTTC. Translating gives CASSLSGAVTNYGYTF.

This sequence joins TRBV21-1 and TRBJ2-7; TRBD1 was called by the table and not checked on the DNA. TRBV21-1 is annotated as a pseudogene. This CDR3 spans 17 amino acids. For the CDR3, the DNA is TGTGCCAGCAGCAAAGGGGCAGGACAGGGGAATGAATACGAGCAGTACTTC. This translates into CASSKGAGQGNEYEQYF.

V gene TRBV5-4 combines with J gene TRBJ1-2, with D maybe TRBD1 (6 bases). CDR3 length: 13 amino acids. Germline-derived CDR1 and CDR2 are SGHNT and YYREEE (reference sequence). Trimming removed 4 bases at V and 7 bases at J, with 14 bases between. The CDR3 region is CASSPDRLGGYTF. As DNA, the CDR3 is TGTGCCAGCAGCCCTGACAGGCTCGGTGGCTACACCTTC.

The V gene is TRBV28, the J gene TRBJ2-7; TRBD1 is a possible D gene (5 bases). Germline V gene sequence: CDR1 MDHEN, CDR2 SYDVKM. V was cut by 6 bases and J by 5 bases, with 11 bases left in between. This CDR3 has 12 residues. CDR3 amino acids: CASSQGTHEQYF. The CDR3, as DNA: TGTGCCAGCAGCCAGGGAACCCACGAGCAGTACTTC.

The CDR3 DNA reads as TGTGCCAGTAGAAACAGGGAACTAAATCAGCCCCAGCATTTT. Its protein product is CASRNRELNQPQHF. This chain connects TRBV19 to TRBJ1-5; D possibly corresponds to TRBD1 (6 bases). The V and J ends lost 6 bases and 4 bases respectively, with 13 bases between them. The CDR3 is 14 amino acids. Germline V gives CDR1 LNHDA, CDR2 SQIVND (reference sequence).

The rearrangement uses TRBV6-6 and TRBJ2-7; D may correspond to TRBD1 or TRBD2 (5 bases each). The CDR3 is 14 residues long. V lost 8 bases to trimming and J lost 2 bases, with 16 bases between them. Looked up from germline, CDR1 is MNHNY and CDR2 is SVGAGI (reference sequence). The CDR3 coding sequence is TGTGCCAGCCTAAATTTCGGGACCCCCTACGAGCAGTACTTC. Translation gives CASLNFGTPYEQYF.

The rearrangement uses TRBV4-1 and TRBJ2-5; D possibly corresponds to TRBD2 (7 bases). Germline loops: CDR1 MGHRA, CDR2 YSYEKL. Trimming cost V 4 bases and J 5 bases, with 14 bases left between them. The CDR3 sequence is 14 residues long. CDR3 coding DNA: TGCGCCAGCAGCCGAGGACTAGGGGGGGAGACCCAGTACTTC. Translating gives CASSRGLGGETQYF.

The chain combines TRBV6-1 with TRBJ1-2; 8 nucleotides match TRBD1. The V segment lost 4 bases and the J segment 7 bases; nucleotides outside the gene matches: 8. Germline V gives CDR1 MNHNS, CDR2 SASEGT. The CDR3 loop spans 14 amino acids. The CDR3 loop is CASSANGQGGGYTF. The CDR3 DNA sequence: TGTGCCAGCAGTGCAAACGGACAGGGTGGTGGCTACACCTTC.

The gene calls are TRBV16 and TRBJ2-1; 11 nucleotides agree with TRBD2. After removal of 6 bases from V and 4 bases from J, the junction contained 14 bases not matched to a gene. The V gene's germline CDR1 is KGHSY and CDR2 FQNENV. This CDR3 has 18 amino acids. The chain's CDR3 is CASRHSARTSGPYNEQFF. The CDR3 region has the DNA TGTGCCAGCAGGCATTCCGCGAGGACTAGCGGGCCATACAATGAGCAGTTCTTC.

This clone was detected once. The chain joins TRBV7-3 to TRBJ2-3, with 7 bases matching TRBD2. The V gene's germline CDR1 is SGHTA and CDR2 FQGTGA. V dropped 1 base and J dropped 0; count of bases not matched to a gene: 1. The CDR3 is 15 amino acids. CDR3 coding DNA: TGTGCCAGCAGCTTAAACGGGGGGAGCACAGATACGCAGTATTTT. Its protein product is CASSLNGGSTDTQYF.

J is TRBJ1-4 and V is TRBV6-1; D gene ambiguous. V was pared by 4 bases and J by 3 bases, with 15 bases between. The CDR3 extends over 16 amino acids. Germline V gives CDR1 MNHNS, CDR2 SASEGT. CDR3 DNA sequence: TGTGCCAGCAGTGTTGCCCGGAGTCCATCTAATGAAAAACTGTTTTTT. This gives the protein CASSVARSPSNEKLFF.

The rearrangement joins TRBV5-1 to TRBJ2-7; tentative D call: TRBD1 (5 bases). The germline V and J ends were trimmed by 4 bases and 0 bases, with 14 bases remaining between them. Germline assignment: CDR1 SGHRS and CDR2 YFSETQ. The CDR3 loop spans 15 amino acids. The CDR3 sequence: CASSQDITTSYEQYF. The CDR3 DNA reads TGCGCCAGCAGCCAGGACATCACGACCTCCTACGAGCAGTACTTC.

The sample holds one count of this clone. This chain links TRBV15 with TRBJ2-5; 12 positions match TRBD2. In germline, CDR1 is LNHNV, CDR2 YYDKDF (reference sequence). Trimming took 5 bases from V and 5 from J; bases not matched to a gene: 18. This CDR3 spans 19 amino acids. CDR3 in amino acids: CATSPRERLAGGRWETQYF. DNA of the CDR3: TGTGCCACCAGCCCCAGGGAGCGGCTAGCGGGGGGGCGCTGGGAGACCCAGTACTTC. The whole variable domain, remainder taken from reference TRBV15 and TRBJ2-5, is DAMVIQNPRYQVTQFGKPVTLSCSQTLNHNVMYWYQQKSSQAPKLLFHYYDKDFNNEADTPDNFQSRRPNTSFCFLDIRSPGLGDTAMYLCATSPRERLAGGRWETQYFGPGTRLLVL.

V and J are TRBV5-1 and TRBJ1-1; TRBD1 agrees at 9 bases. The germline V gene has CDR1 SGHRS and CDR2 YFSETQ. V was pared by 5 bases and J by 3 bases, with 8 bases of the junction left unmatched. This CDR3 spans 15 amino acids. DNA for the CDR3: TGCGCCAGCAGGCAACAGGGGGCTAGTGACACTGAAGCTTTCTTT. It translates to CASRQQGASDTEAFF.

The rearrangement joins TRBV28 to TRBJ2-2; D possibly matches TRBD1 or TRBD2 (5 bases each). CDR3 size: 15 residues. Germline-derived CDR1 and CDR2 are MDHEN and SYDVKM. The V and J ends lost 3 bases and 5 bases respectively, with 13 bases between them. CDR3 region: CASSFRGRQTGELFF. The DNA for the CDR3 is TGTGCCAGCAGTTTCCGGGGCCGTCAGACCGGGGAGCTGTTTTTT.

Of note for this clone: Compared with germline, one end of the junction differs, possibly owing to a read error. This sequence joins TRBV10-3 and TRBJ1-5, with D uncertain. Germline V gene sequence: CDR1 ENHRY, CDR2 SYGVKD. The CDR3 is 15 residues long. CDR3 sequence reads: CAIREGATYNQPQHF. In DNA form, the CDR3 reads TGTGCCATCCGTGAGGGAGCCACCTACAATCAGCCCCAGCATTTT.

This chain joins TRBV9 and TRBJ1-1; D gene ambiguous. The germline V and J ends were trimmed by 0 bases and 1 base, with 4 bases remaining between them. Germline V gives CDR1 SGDLS, CDR2 YYNGEE. The CDR3 extends over 13 amino acids. The CDR3 nucleotides are TGTGCCAGCAGCGTAGCCACGAACACTGAAGCTTTCTTT. Translated, it gives CASSVATNTEAFF.

This clone has only one observation. The rearrangement joins TRBV28 to TRBJ2-3; D perhaps matches TRBD2 (7 bases). The CDR3 covers 15 residues. Germline CDR1 and CDR2: MDHEN and SYDVKM. The ends were cut back, 6 bases at V and 1 base at J, with 14 bases in the middle. CDR3 amino acids: CASSHSGGGTDTQYF. As DNA, the CDR3 is TGTGCCAGCAGCCACTCGGGGGGCGGCACAGATACGCAGTATTTT. Drawing the rest from reference TRBV28 and TRBJ2-3, the complete variable domain is DVKVTQSSRYLVKRTGEKVFLECVQDMDHENMFWYRQDPGLGLRLIYFSYDVKMKEKGDIPEGYSVSREKKERFSLILESASTNQTSMYLCASSHSGGGTDTQYFGPGTRLTVL.

The genes are TRBV25-1 and TRBJ1-3; D might be TRBD1 (6 bases). Germline-derived CDR1 and CDR2 are MGHDK and SYGVNS. This CDR3 contains 15 residues. V gave up 6 bases and J gave up 2 bases, with 14 bases separating them. This CDR3 reads CASSFRGQAGNTIYF. For the CDR3, the DNA is TGTGCCAGCAGCTTCAGGGGACAAGCTGGAAACACCATATATTTT.

This chain joins TRBV27 and TRBJ2-7; D remains unclear. Germline values: CDR1 MNHEY, CDR2 SMNVEV (reference sequence). The CDR3 consists of 15 residues. With 6 bases removed from V and 6 bases from J, the gap between germline ends came to 21 bases. The CDR3 DNA is TGTGCCAGCAGCATGCTGTCCAACCCCAGACGCGAGCAGTACTTC. Protein sequence: CASSMLSNPRREQYF.

The chain carries TRBV6-5 and TRBJ1-3, with D maybe TRBD1 (5 bases). The V gene's germline CDR1 is MNHEY and CDR2 SVGAGI. V lost 5 bases and J lost 7, with 15 bases in between. This CDR3 is built from 14 residues. The CDR3 here is CASSPGTAPNTIYF. The CDR3 coding sequence is TGTGCCAGCAGTCCCGGGACGGCGCCCAACACCATATATTTT.

V and J are TRBV10-1 and TRBJ2-7; 9 bases fit TRBD1. There are 14 residues in the CDR3. The trim removed 3 bases at V and 5 bases at J, leaving 5 bases unmatched. Looked up from germline, CDR1 is WNHNN and CDR2 is SYGVQD (reference sequence). The CDR3 region is CASSEAGTGNEQYF. The CDR3 nucleotides are TGCGCCAGCAGTGAAGCCGGGACAGGGAACGAGCAGTACTTC.

The gene calls are TRBV6-1 and TRBJ2-1; D gene unclear. Trimming removed 0 bases at V and 6 bases at J, with 3 bases between. The CDR3 runs 12 residues. Germline values: CDR1 MNHNS, CDR2 SASEGT. CDR3 in DNA: TGTGCCAGCAGTGAAGCGTTCAATGAGCAGTTCTTC. This gives the protein CASSEAFNEQFF.

The chain couples TRBV7-2 to TRBJ2-5, with 13 bases lining up with TRBD2. This CDR3 is 15 amino acids long. The germline CDR1 and CDR2 sequences are SGHTA and FQGNSA. Trimming removed 4 bases from V and 5 bases from J; junction bases left unmatched: 4. The CDR3 sequence is CASSSLLAGGETQYF. CDR3 DNA: TGTGCCAGCAGCTCGTTACTAGCGGGAGGGGAGACCCAGTACTTC. Together with reference TRBV7-2 and TRBJ2-5, the CDR3 gives the full variable domain: GAGVSQSPSNKVTEKGKDVELRCDPISGHTALYWYRQSLGQGLEFLIYFQGNSAPDKSGLPSDRFSAERTGGSVSTLTIQRTQQEDSAVYLCASSSLLAGGETQYFGPGTRLLVL.

This sequence joins TRBV6-5 and TRBJ2-2; D is ambiguous. Deletions cut 2 bases from V and 0 bases from J, with 10 bases between. There are 16 residues in the CDR3. The germline V gene has CDR1 MNHEY and CDR2 SVGAGI. The CDR3 region is CASSYVDTSNTGELFF. CDR3 in DNA: TGTGCCAGCAGTTACGTCGACACTTCGAACACCGGGGAGCTGTTTTTT.

On this clone itself: Other DNA sequences from this sample encode an identical CDR3 as well. V gene TRBV4-2 combines with J gene TRBJ1-4, with a weak D call TRBD1 (5 bases). The CDR3 covers 14 residues. Germline V gives CDR1 LGHNA, CDR2 YNFKEQ. With 0 bases removed from V and 8 bases from J, the gap between germline ends came to 10 bases. The CDR3, as DNA: TGTGCCAGCAGCCAAGACAGGGCAGGGGAAAAACTGTTTTTT. This sequence encodes CASSQDRAGEKLFF.

The J gene is TRBJ2-1, the V gene TRBV30, with unresolved D. V lost 8 bases to trimming and J lost 0 bases, with 11 bases between them. The CDR3 is 13 amino acids. From germline, CDR1 is GTSNPN and CDR2 SVGIG (reference sequence). CDR3 loop: CAGAINSYNEQFF. The CDR3 DNA reads as TGTGCCGGAGCTATTAACTCCTACAATGAGCAGTTCTTC.

The chain employs TRBV7-8 and TRBJ2-7; 7 bases align to TRBD2. Germline V gene sequence: CDR1 SGHVS, CDR2 FQNEAQ. The CDR3 is 14 amino acids. The V and J ends lost 7 bases and 2 bases, in that order; junction bases with no gene match: 8. The chain's CDR3 is CASTTPGGAYEQYF. The DNA for the CDR3 is TGTGCCAGCACCACCCCGGGGGGTGCCTACGAGCAGTACTTC.

The V and J genes are TRBV13 and TRBJ1-4; TRBD1 is a possible D gene (5 bases). V was shortened by 2 bases and J by 2 bases, with 12 bases between the two germline ends. Germline lookup yields CDR1 PRHDT and CDR2 FYEKMQ (reference sequence). CDR3 size: 16 residues. This chain's CDR3 is CASSLKVGTTNEKLFF. The CDR3 region has the DNA TGTGCCAGCAGCTTAAAGGTCGGGACCACTAATGAAAAACTGTTTTTT.